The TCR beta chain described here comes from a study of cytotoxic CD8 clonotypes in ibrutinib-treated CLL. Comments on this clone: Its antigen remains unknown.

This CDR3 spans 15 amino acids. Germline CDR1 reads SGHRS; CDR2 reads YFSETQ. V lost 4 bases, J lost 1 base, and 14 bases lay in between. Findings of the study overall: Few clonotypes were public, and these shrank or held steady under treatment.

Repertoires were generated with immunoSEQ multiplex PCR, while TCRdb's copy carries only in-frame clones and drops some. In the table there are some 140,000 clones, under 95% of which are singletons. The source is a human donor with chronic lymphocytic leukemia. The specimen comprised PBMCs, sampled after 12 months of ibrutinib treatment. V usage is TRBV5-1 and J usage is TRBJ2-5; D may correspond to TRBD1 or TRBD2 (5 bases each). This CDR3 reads CASSPGPRVQETQYF. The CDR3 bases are TGCGCCAGCAGCCCGGGACCTAGGGTCCAAGAGACCCAGTACTTC. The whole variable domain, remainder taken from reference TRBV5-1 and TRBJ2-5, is KAGVTQTPRYLIKTRGQQVTLSCSPISGHRSVSWYQQTPGQGLQFLFEYFSETQRNKGNFPGRFSGRQFSNSRSEMNVSTLELGDSALYLCASSPGPRVQETQYFGPGTRLLVL.